This T cell receptor (beta chain) is drawn from a study of T cells in tuberculosis. The wider study: CD1B tetramers identified T cells specific for mycobacterial lipid GMM.

The time point: new active TB diagnosis, blood taken before or within 7 days of starting treatment. The method was immunoSEQ multiplex PCR; TCRdb's version includes in-frame clones alone and lacks a portion of them. The sample lists about 49,000 clones, nearly 95% seen once, with approximately 1.5% in the top ten. The CDR3 sequence is 14 residues long. After removal of 8 bases from V and 5 bases from J, the junction contained 11 bases not matched to a gene. The germline gives CDR1 MNHNY, CDR2 SVGAGI (reference sequence). This clone was observed once. The clonotype comes from an adult with tuberculosis. This sequence joins TRBV6-6 and TRBJ2-7, with 8 bases lining up with TRBD1. The sequences come from PBMCs, collected at tuberculosis diagnosis. The CDR3 sequence: CASGTGQGIHEQYF. Here the CDR3 DNA reads TGTGCCAGCGGTACCGGACAGGGAATCCACGAGCAGTACTTC.